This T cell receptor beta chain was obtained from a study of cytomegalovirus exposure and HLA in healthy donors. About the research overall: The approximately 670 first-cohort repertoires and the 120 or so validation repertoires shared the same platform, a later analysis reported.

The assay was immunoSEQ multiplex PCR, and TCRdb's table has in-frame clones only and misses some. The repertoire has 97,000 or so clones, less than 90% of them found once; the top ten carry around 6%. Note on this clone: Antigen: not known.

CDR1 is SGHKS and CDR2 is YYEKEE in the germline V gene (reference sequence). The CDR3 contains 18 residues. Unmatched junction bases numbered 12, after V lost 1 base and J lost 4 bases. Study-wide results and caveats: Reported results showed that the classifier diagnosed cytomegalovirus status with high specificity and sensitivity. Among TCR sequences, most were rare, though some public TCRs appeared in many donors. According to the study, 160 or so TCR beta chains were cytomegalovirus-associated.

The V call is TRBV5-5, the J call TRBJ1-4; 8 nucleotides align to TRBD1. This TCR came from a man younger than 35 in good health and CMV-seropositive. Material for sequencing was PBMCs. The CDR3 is CASSLSLQGAGGNEKLFF. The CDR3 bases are TGTGCCAGCAGCTTGAGTCTTCAGGGGGCGGGTGGTAATGAAAAACTGTTTTTT.